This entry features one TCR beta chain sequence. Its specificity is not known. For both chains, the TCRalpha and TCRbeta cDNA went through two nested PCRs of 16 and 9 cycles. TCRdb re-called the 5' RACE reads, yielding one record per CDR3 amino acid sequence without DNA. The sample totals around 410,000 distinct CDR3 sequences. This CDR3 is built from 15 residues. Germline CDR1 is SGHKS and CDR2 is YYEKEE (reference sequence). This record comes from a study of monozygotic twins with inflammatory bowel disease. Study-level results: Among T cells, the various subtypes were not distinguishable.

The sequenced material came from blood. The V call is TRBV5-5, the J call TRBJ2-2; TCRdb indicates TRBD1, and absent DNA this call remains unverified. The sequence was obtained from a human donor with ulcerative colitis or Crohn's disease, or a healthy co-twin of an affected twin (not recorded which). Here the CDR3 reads CASSSRQGFTGELFF.